This T cell receptor beta chain was sequenced for a study of T-cell reconstitution after alpha-beta-depleted transplantation in children. General observations from the study: Reported findings indicate that, about two months after transplant, alpha-beta T cells came from several hundred expanded clones, which were derived from non-depleted graft cells. Diversity and T-cell counts at one year after transplant derived mostly from new T cells.

This clonotype was seen many times. What it binds is not known. Using unique molecular identifiers, the investigators prepared the TCRbeta library. Each CDR3 protein is one row after TCRdb ran MiXCR on the PCR reads. The sample contains under 850,000 distinct CDR3 sequences, around 13% of which appear only once. The CDR3 has 12 residues. V was pared by 6 bases and J by 10 bases, with 13 bases between. The source material was PBMCs, sampled before TCRalphabeta/CD19-depleted stem cell transplant. This sequence joins TRBV12-3 or TRBV12-4 and TRBJ2-1, with D hard to call. The receptor comes from a girl aged 2-10 years with congenital amegakaryocytic thrombocytopenia, due to receive a stem cell transplant. This CDR3 is CASRQGDGEQFF. The CDR3 coding sequence is TGTGCCAGCAGGCAAGGAGACGGGGAGCAGTTCTTC.